These 9 T cell receptor beta chains share one sample of origin, sequenced in a study of early T cells in non-severe SARS-CoV-2 infection. Each CDR3 protein is one row after TCRdb ran MiXCR on the 5' RACE reads. The sample consists of around 75,000 distinct CDR3 sequences, about 10% of them appearing once. The sequencing sample was made of whole blood. These receptors were collected from an adult who was a healthcare worker with PCR-confirmed SARS-CoV-2 infection or an uninfected control (not recorded which).

This clonotype was seen once. A much larger clone differs from this one at a single base, so this may be a read error. The chain uses TRBV6-5 and TRBJ2-3; 12 positions agree with TRBD2. The V segment lost 11 bases and the J segment 12 bases; nucleotides outside the gene matches: 18. Germline loops: CDR1 MNHEY, CDR2 SVGAGI. The CDR3 loop spans 15 amino acids. CDR3 sequence (DNA): TGTGCCTCGATCACCCGGGCTAGCGGGGGGGGGAGACAGTATTTT. This codes for CASITRASGGGRQYF.

This clonotype was recorded many times. CDR3 coding DNA: TGTGCCAGCAGCTTGCTGCCCTTACTGGACGACTACAATGAGCAGTTCTTC. It encodes CASSLLPLLDDYNEQFF. The chain uses TRBV5-5 and TRBJ2-1; D is ambiguous. V dropped 1 base and J dropped 3 bases, with 17 bases sitting between them. The CDR3 covers 17 residues. Germline CDR1 and CDR2: SGHKS and YYEKEE (reference sequence).

In this sample, this clonotype turned up a few times. This rearrangement joins TRBV12-3 or TRBV12-4 to TRBJ1-2, with D possibly matching TRBD1 (5 bases). Trimming removed 4 bases from V and 0 bases from J, with 9 bases in between. The CDR3 loop spans 14 amino acids. CDR3 in amino acids: CASSSGTSNYGYTF. The CDR3 DNA follows: TGTGCCAGCAGTTCGGGGACGTCTAACTATGGCTACACCTTC.

This clonotype was seen a handful of times. CDR3 region: CASSQKGGSEKLFF. The CDR3 bases are TGCGCCAGCAGCCAGAAAGGGGGCTCAGAAAAACTGTTTTTT. V gene TRBV4-3 combines with J gene TRBJ1-4; TRBD1 matches 7 bases. The trim removed 3 bases at V and 8 bases at J, leaving 6 bases unmatched. The length of the CDR3 is 14 residues. Germline-derived CDR1 and CDR2 are LGHNA and YSLEER.

This clonotype was counted ten times or more. The CDR3 DNA sequence: TGTGCCAGCAGCCCTCCTGGACTAGCGGGGCGCTACGAGCAGTACTTC. Its translation is CASSPPGLAGRYEQYF. The gene calls are TRBV14 and TRBJ2-7; 12 nucleotides match TRBD2. CDR1 is SGHDN, CDR2 FVKESK, per germline. Trimming removed 4 bases from V and 3 bases from J; junction bases left unmatched: 7. This CDR3 comprises 16 residues.

This clonotype has a count of ten or more. This chain uses TRBV29-1 with TRBJ2-7; D not certain. This CDR3 spans 12 amino acids. The ends were cut back, 7 bases at V and 3 bases at J, with 13 bases in the middle. Germline V gives CDR1 SQVTM, CDR2 ANQGSEA. The CDR3 region is CSAVTNHYEQYF. In DNA form, the CDR3 reads TGCAGCGCCGTGACAAACCACTACGAGCAGTACTTC.

Remarks on this clonotype: Possible read error: a much larger clone is one base away. V and J are TRBV7-9 and TRBJ1-4, with unresolved D. Trimming cost V 5 bases and J 6 bases, with 13 bases left between them. Germline loops: CDR1 SEHNR, CDR2 FQNEAQ (reference sequence). The CDR3 is made up of 14 amino acids. This CDR3 reads CASSTSGVDEKLFF. CDR3 nucleotides: TGTGCCAGCAGCACGAGCGGGGTGGATGAAAAACTGTTTTTT.

This chain joins TRBV29-1 and TRBJ2-2; D is possibly TRBD1 or TRBD2 (6 bases each). Per germline, CDR1 SQVTM and CDR2 ANQGSEA. The CDR3 has 15 residues. V was shortened by 6 bases and J by 1 base, with 15 bases between the two germline ends. The CDR3 here is CSVPLGGQNTGELFF. DNA of the CDR3: TGCAGCGTCCCGCTCGGGGGCCAGAACACCGGGGAGCTGTTTTTT.

This clonotype was seen a few times. The chain carries TRBV14 and TRBJ2-5, with D uncertain. The CDR3 consists of 15 residues. Trimming removed 1 base from V and 4 bases from J, with 13 bases in between. Germline-derived CDR1 and CDR2 are SGHDN and FVKESK. The CDR3 loop is CASSQVTIRRETQYF. The CDR3 bases are TGTGCCAGCAGCCAAGTGACCATTAGGCGAGAGACCCAGTACTTC.